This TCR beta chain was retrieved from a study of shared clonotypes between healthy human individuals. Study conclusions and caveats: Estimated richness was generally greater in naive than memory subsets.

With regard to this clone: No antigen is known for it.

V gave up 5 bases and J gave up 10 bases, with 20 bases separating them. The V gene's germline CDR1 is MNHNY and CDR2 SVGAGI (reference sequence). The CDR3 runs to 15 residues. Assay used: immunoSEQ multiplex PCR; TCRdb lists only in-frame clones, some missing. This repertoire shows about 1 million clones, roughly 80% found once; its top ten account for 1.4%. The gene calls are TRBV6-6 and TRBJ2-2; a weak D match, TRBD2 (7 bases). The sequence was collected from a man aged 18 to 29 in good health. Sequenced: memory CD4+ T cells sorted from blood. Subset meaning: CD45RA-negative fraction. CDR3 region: CASSLLLAGATELFF. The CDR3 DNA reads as TGTGCCAGCAGTCTACTCCTCGCGGGGGCTACGGAGCTGTTTTTT.